This TCR beta chain was retrieved from a study of tumor-infiltrating lymphocytes in primary liver carcinoma. Study-level findings and limits: Lesser overlap characterized tumor-adjacent and tumor-blood pairs relative to tumor region pairs.

In this sample, this clonotype turned up once. The antigen is not known. Co-extraction yielded RNA and DNA from 20-30 mg of unsorted bulk tissue. In every tumor sample, viable tumor cells made up over 75%. The input was 500 ng total RNA; TCR beta cDNA was made from it with a constant-region primer. Libraries covering TCR beta were generated through three nested multiplex PCR rounds (using a slightly modified ARM-PCR). TCRdb ran MiXCR on the multiplex PCR reads and lists one entry per CDR3 protein. The sample has some 100,000 distinct CDR3 sequences, about two thirds seen once. The sample was liver tumor tissue from sampling region 2. Stated subset: tumor region T2, inferior pole. The clonotype comes from a woman aged 55-70 years with primary liver carcinoma and hepatitis B virus infection.

The CDR3 spells CASSPGRTYEQYF. CDR3 sequence (DNA): TGTGCCAGCAGCCCCGGGCGTACCTACGAGCAGTACTTC. V usage is TRBV11-2 and J usage is TRBJ2-7; the D is unclear. CDR1 and CDR2 (germline): SGHAT, FQNNGV. Trimming removed 5 bases at V and 2 bases at J, with 10 bases between. The length of the CDR3 is 13 residues.